The entry below gives a single T cell receptor (beta chain) sequence along with its context. This record belongs to a study of shared clonotypes between healthy human individuals. Sequencing used immunoSEQ multiplex PCR; TCRdb keeps in-frame clones, though not all of them. The sample includes around 500,000 clones, 78% of them seen just once. This CDR3 region has 17 residues. Per the germline V gene, CDR1 is MDHEN and CDR2 is SYDVKM. The V end was cut by 0 bases, the J end by 0 bases, with 15 bases between. This sequence joins TRBV28 and TRBJ2-7; weak D call: TRBD2 (6 bases). The clonotype originates from a woman aged 35 to 49 in good health. Some clones in this sample may be carry-over from other donors' samples. The sequenced sample consisted of PBMCs. In DNA, the CDR3 is TGTGCCAGCAGTTTATGGGGGGACTCCCCGAGCTCCTACGAGCAGTACTTC. Its protein is CASSLWGDSPSSYEQYF.